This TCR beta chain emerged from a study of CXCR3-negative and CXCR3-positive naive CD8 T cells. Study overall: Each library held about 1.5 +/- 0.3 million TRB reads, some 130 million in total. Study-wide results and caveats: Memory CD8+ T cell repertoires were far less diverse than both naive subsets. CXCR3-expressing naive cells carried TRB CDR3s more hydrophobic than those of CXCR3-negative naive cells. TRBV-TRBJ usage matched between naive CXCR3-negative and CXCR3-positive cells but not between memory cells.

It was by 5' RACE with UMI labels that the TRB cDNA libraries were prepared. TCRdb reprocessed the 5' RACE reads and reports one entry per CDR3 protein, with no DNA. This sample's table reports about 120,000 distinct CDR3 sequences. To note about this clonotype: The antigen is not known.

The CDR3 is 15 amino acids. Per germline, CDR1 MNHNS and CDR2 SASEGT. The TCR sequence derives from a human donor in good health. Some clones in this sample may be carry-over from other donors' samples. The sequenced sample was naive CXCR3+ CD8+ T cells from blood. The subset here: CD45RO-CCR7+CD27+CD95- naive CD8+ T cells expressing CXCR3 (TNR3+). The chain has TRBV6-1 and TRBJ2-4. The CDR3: CASSGLNGGVDIQYF.